The text below deals with one TCR beta chain. Sequenced by immunoSEQ multiplex PCR; TCRdb stores in-frame clones only, minus some. The sample records approximately 230,000 clones, around 90% being singletons. These data originate in a study of blood T cell repertoires in COVID-19. Study context: The analysed material was cDNA or gDNA that came from T cells, B-cell-depleted T cells, or PBMCs.

Participants were aged about 18 to 100 years from around 25 US areas. The CDR3 length is 17 residues. CDR1 is MDHEN and CDR2 is SYDVKM in the germline V gene. Trimming cost V 6 bases and J 5 bases; bases outside gene matches: 17. The genes are TRBV28 and TRBJ2-7; 9 bases agree with TRBD2. Source material: PBMCs or T cells enriched from blood (not recorded which). The TCR was taken from a woman in her 30s with acute COVID-19. The CDR3 DNA reads as TGTGCCAGCAGCGAAACCTCCTGGCGGGAGGGCTTCCACGAGCAGTACTTC. It translates to CASSETSWREGFHEQYF.